This T cell receptor (beta chain) appears in the sequencing data of a study of human T cells and chemical hapten exposure. Study-wide context: Across its roughly 22 weeks, the study gave patients weekly diphenylcyclopropenone doses to the scalp.

Time point here: patch test 1, 2 weeks after DPC sensitization. Treatment in this sample: therapeutic diphenylcyclopropenone sensitization with weekly scalp DPC. Sample donors consisted of patients with alopecia, aged 18 to 70 years, who were suitable for DPC. It was unfractionated whole blood from which total RNA was extracted. Trimming cost V 6 bases and J 4 bases; bases outside gene matches: 8. Per germline, CDR1 MDHEN and CDR2 SYDVKM. There are 14 residues in the CDR3. There are a few counts of this clonotype. TCRdb re-called the RACE reads with MiXCR, one entry per CDR3 protein. The sample has about 99,000 distinct CDR3 sequences, under 15% seen once.

Sequences were derived from whole blood, sampled in connection with sensitization to the hapten diphenylcyclopropenone (DPC). The receptor was isolated from a woman in her 40s with alopecia areata. Some clones in this sample may be carry-over from other donors' samples. This sequence joins TRBV28 and TRBJ2-5, with 7 bases aligning to TRBD1. Written as DNA, the CDR3 is TGTGCCAGCAGGGGAGAACAGGGGCGAGAGACCCAGTACTTC. As protein: CASRGEQGRETQYF.